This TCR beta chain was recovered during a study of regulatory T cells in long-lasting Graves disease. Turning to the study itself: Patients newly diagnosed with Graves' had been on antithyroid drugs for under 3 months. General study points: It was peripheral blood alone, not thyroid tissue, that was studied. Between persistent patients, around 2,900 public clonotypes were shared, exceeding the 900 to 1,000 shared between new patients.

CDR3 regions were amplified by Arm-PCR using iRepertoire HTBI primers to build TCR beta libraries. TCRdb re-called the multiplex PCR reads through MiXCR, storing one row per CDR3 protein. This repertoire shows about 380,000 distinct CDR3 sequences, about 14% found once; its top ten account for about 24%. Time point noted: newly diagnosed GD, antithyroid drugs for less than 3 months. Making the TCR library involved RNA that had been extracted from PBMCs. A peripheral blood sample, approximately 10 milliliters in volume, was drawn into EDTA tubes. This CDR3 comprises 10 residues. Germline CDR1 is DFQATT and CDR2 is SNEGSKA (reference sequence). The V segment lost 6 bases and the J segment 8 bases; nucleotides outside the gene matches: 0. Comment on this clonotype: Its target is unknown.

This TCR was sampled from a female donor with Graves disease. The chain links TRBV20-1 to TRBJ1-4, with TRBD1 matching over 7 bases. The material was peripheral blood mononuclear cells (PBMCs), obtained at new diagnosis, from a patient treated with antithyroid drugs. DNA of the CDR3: TGCAGTGCCAGGGGGGAAAAACTGTTTTTT. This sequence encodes CSARGEKLFF.